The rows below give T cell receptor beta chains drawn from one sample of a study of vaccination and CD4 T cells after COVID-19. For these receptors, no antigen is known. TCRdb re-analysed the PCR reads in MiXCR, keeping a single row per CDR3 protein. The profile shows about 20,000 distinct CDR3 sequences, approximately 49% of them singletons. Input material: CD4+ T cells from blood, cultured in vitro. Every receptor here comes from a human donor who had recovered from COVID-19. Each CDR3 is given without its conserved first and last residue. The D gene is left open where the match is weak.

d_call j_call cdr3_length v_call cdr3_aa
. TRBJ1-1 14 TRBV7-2 ASSLIPTGMNTEAF
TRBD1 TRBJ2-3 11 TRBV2 ASKRQGADTQY
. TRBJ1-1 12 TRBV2 ASSEQGDSTEAF
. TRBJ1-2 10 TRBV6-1 ASTDGSYGYT
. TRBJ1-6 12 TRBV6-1 ASNEGLYNSPLH
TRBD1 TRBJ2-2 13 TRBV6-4 ASTWTGENTGELF
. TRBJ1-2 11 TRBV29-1 SVERQGNYGYT
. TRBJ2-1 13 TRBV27 ASSLWRESVNEQF
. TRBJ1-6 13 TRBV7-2 ASSLESGAGSPLH
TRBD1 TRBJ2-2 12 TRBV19 ASTGTGMAGELF
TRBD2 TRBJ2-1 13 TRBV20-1 SAYSGGVSYNEQF
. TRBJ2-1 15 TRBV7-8 ASSLDQLAFSYNEQF
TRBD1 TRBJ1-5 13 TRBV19 ASRSTGASGQPQH
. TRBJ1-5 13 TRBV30 AWSRPGQGNQPQH
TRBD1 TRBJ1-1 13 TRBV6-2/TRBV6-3 ASRKTGGANTEAF
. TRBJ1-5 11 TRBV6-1 ASSGTVNQPQH
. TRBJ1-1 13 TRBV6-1 ASSELNAGGGRAF
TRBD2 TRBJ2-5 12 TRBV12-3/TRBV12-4 ASSSSGGKETQY
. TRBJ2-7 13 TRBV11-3 ASSLEKGPTYEQY
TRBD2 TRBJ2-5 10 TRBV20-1 SARAGGETQY
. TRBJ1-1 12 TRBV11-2 ASSSRGGRNEAF
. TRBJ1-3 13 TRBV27 ASSLAGNSGNTIY
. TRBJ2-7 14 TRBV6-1 ASSEAPGSSGYEQY
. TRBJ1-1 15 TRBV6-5 ASSYLTGGRMNTEAF
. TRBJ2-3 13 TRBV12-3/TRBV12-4 ASSPVGASTDTQY
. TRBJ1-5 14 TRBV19 ASSISGGVGNQPQH
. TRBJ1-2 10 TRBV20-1 SASGARRGYT
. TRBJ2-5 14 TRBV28 ASSSRDGSLGETQY
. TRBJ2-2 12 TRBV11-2 ASNSIQGAGELF
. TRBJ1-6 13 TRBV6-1 ASSRQEIGNSPLH
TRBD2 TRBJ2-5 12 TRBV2 ASTPSGFGETQY
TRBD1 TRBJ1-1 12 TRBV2 ASSEARTGVEAF
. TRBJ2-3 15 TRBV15 ATSSYTVGLNTDTQY
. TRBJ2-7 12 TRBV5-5 ASSGGPGNYEQY
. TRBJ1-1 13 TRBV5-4 ASSLDPGPDTEAF
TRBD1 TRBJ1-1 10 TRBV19 ASSVQGAEAF
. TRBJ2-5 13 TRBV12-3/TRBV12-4 ASSLGQGFRETQY
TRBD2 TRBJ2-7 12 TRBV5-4 ASSSSSGIREQY
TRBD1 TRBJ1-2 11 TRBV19 ASTGGANYGYT
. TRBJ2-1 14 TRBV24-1 ATSDPQGRNYNEQF
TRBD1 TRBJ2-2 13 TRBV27 ASSWGQTNTGELF